Below, 16 T cell receptor beta chains from the same sample are listed, as sequenced in a study of early T cells in non-severe SARS-CoV-2 infection. TCRdb reanalysed the 5' RACE reads using MiXCR and keeps one entry per CDR3 protein. The repertoire has under 140,000 distinct CDR3 sequences, 10% to 15% of them found once; the top ten carry approximately 4%. Source: whole blood, taken at baseline. Receptors were obtained from an adult who was a healthcare worker with PCR-confirmed SARS-CoV-2 infection or an uninfected control (not recorded which).

The gene calls are TRBV20-1 and TRBJ2-7; TRBD1 or TRBD2 may be the D gene (5 bases each). Germline CDR1 and CDR2: DFQATT and SNEGSKA (reference sequence). The germline V and J ends were trimmed by 3 bases and 0 bases, with 15 bases remaining between them. This CDR3 comprises 15 residues. The CDR3: CSARPRDRYSYEQYF. DNA for the CDR3: TGCAGTGCTAGGCCCCGGGACCGATACTCCTACGAGCAGTACTTC.

This chain connects TRBV4-2 to TRBJ2-1; maybe TRBD2 (5 bases). From germline, CDR1 is LGHNA and CDR2 YNFKEQ. With 1 base removed from V and 0 bases from J, the gap between germline ends came to 10 bases. The CDR3 is made up of 16 amino acids. The DNA for the CDR3 is TGTGCCAGCAGCCAAGCGGACGGGGTCTCCTACAATGAGCAGTTCTTC. Translated, it gives CASSQADGVSYNEQFF.

The genes are TRBV20-1 and TRBJ1-3; unclear D gene. Trimming took 5 bases from V and 0 from J, leaving 11 bases between them. Germline V gives CDR1 DFQATT, CDR2 SNEGSKA (reference sequence). The CDR3 totals 14 residues. CDR3 sequence: CSAADPRSGNTIYF. CDR3 nucleotide sequence: TGCAGTGCTGCGGACCCGCGCTCTGGAAACACCATATATTTT.

The genes are TRBV9 and TRBJ1-2; D not resolved. The CDR3 runs 14 residues. Germline lookup yields CDR1 SGDLS and CDR2 YYNGEE. Trimming pared 0 bases from V and 3 bases from J, leaving 9 bases between. CDR3 nucleotides: TGTGCCAGCAGCGTAGGTCCCGAGTACTATGGCTACACCTTC. As protein: CASSVGPEYYGYTF.

J is TRBJ1-4 and V is TRBV6-5, with TRBD1 as a possible D gene (5 bases). Germline CDR1 and CDR2: MNHEY and SVGAGI. V was pared by 2 bases and J by 0 bases, with 10 bases between. The CDR3 extends over 16 amino acids. CDR3 region: CASSYRPTATNEKLFF. DNA of the CDR3: TGTGCCAGCAGTTACCGCCCGACAGCAACTAATGAAAAACTGTTTTTT.

V gene TRBV18 combines with J gene TRBJ1-4; D is ambiguous. Germline assignment: CDR1 KGHSH and CDR2 LQKENI. V lost 3 bases and J lost 2, with 4 bases in between. This CDR3 region has 13 residues. CDR3 bases: TGTGCCAGCTCACCGGCCACTAATGAAAAACTGTTTTTT. Amino acid sequence: CASSPATNEKLFF. Full variable domain (outside the CDR3, taken from reference TRBV18 and TRBJ1-4): NAGVMQNPRHLVRRRGQEARLRCSPMKGHSHVYWYRQLPEEGLKFMVYLQKENIIDESGMPKERFSAEFPKEGPSILRIQQVVRGDSAAYFCASSPATNEKLFFGSGTQLSVL.

This clonotype was picked up many times. This chain uses TRBV6-1 with TRBJ1-5; D gene ambiguous. The CDR3 extends over 11 amino acids. The ends were cut back, 4 bases at V and 2 bases at J, with 0 bases in the middle. Germline-derived CDR1 and CDR2 are MNHNS and SASEGT. The CDR3 DNA reads as TGTGCCAGCAGTGGCAATCAGCCCCAGCATTTT. It is translated as CASSGNQPQHF.

This clonotype was recorded many times. The rearrangement uses TRBV29-1 and TRBJ2-1; D is perhaps TRBD1 (7 bases). V was cut by 6 bases and J by 9 bases, with 18 bases left in between. The germline gives CDR1 SQVTM, CDR2 ANQGSEA. This CDR3 comprises 13 residues. The CDR3 is CSVRIRGVFEQFF. In DNA form, the CDR3 reads TGCAGCGTCCGGATCAGGGGGGTCTTTGAGCAGTTCTTC.

The chain has TRBV6-2 or TRBV6-3 and TRBJ1-1; TRBD1 might be the D (6 bases). Germline CDR1 is MNHEY and CDR2 is SVGEGT. V shed 5 bases and J shed 3 bases, with 10 bases lying between them. The CDR3 has 13 residues. CDR3 in amino acids: CASSPDSYTEAFF. CDR3 in DNA: TGTGCCAGCAGTCCGGACAGTTACACTGAAGCTTTCTTT.

Ten or more counts support this clonotype. The V gene is TRBV7-9, the J gene TRBJ2-3, with TRBD1 as a possible D gene (5 bases). V lost 3 bases and J lost 0, with 10 bases in between. Germline V CDR1 and CDR2: SEHNR, FQNEAQ (reference sequence). CDR3 length: 15 residues. CDR3 sequence: CASSLGRVSTDTQYF. Here the CDR3 DNA reads TGTGCCAGCAGCTTGGGCAGGGTCAGCACAGATACGCAGTATTTT.

Only a few counts were recorded for this clonotype. The chain recombines TRBV30 with TRBJ2-5, with TRBD2 matching 7 bases. This CDR3 contains 14 residues. The germline V gene has CDR1 GTSNPN and CDR2 SVGIG (reference sequence). Here the CDR3 reads CANQPGTNKETQYF. The DNA of the CDR3 is TGTGCTAACCAACCCGGGACTAACAAAGAGACCCAGTACTTC.

This clonotype was counted many times. This chain joins TRBV14 and TRBJ2-1, with D possibly being TRBD2 (6 bases). V lost 4 bases, J lost 6 bases, and 13 bases lay in between. The germline gives CDR1 SGHDN, CDR2 FVKESK. The CDR3 is made up of 14 amino acids. In DNA, the CDR3 is TGTGCCAGCAGCCCGGGACTGGCACCCAATGAGCAGTTCTTC. It specifies CASSPGLAPNEQFF.

This clonotype was counted a few times. J is TRBJ2-7 and V is TRBV6-2 or TRBV6-3, with D possibly being TRBD2 (5 bases). This CDR3 comprises 13 residues. V was shortened by 3 bases and J by 6 bases, with 12 bases between the two germline ends. Per germline, CDR1 MNHEY and CDR2 SVGEGT. In DNA form, the CDR3 reads TGTGCCAGCAGTTATTCGACGCGGGCCGAGCAGTACTTC. Its protein product is CASSYSTRAEQYF.

This clonotype was detected only a few times. The V call is TRBV4-1, the J call TRBJ1-6; D remains unclear. V was clipped by 2 bases and J by 0 bases, with 11 bases between them. Germline V gene lookup returns CDR1 MGHRA and CDR2 YSYEKL. The CDR3 consists of 17 residues. The CDR3 reads CASSQPLGSSYNSPLHF. DNA for the CDR3: TGCGCCAGCAGCCAACCTTTAGGGAGCTCCTATAATTCACCCCTCCACTTT.

The table lists this clonotype with a few counts. The chain carries TRBV2 and TRBJ2-2, with unresolved D. The germline V gene has CDR1 SNHLY and CDR2 FYNNEI. V was cut by 5 bases and J by 7 bases, with 8 bases left in between. The CDR3 sequence is 12 residues long. The CDR3 loop is CASSYDGGELFF. The CDR3 region has the DNA TGTGCCAGCAGTTATGACGGCGGGGAGCTGTTTTTT.

This clonotype came up many times. The V gene is TRBV15, the J gene TRBJ2-1, with 9 bases that match TRBD2. With 1 base clipped from V and 6 bases from J, the junction kept 7 bases outside the gene matches. Germline CDR1 is LNHNV and CDR2 is YYDKDF (reference sequence). CDR3 length equals 16 residues. CDR3 coding DNA: TGTGCCACCAGCAGAGGTATAGCGGGGGCCCTCAATGAGCAGTTCTTC. Translated, it gives CATSRGIAGALNEQFF. The full variable domain, its missing parts supplied by reference TRBV15 and TRBJ2-1, is DAMVIQNPRYQVTQFGKPVTLSCSQTLNHNVMYWYQQKSSQAPKLLFHYYDKDFNNEADTPDNFQSRRPNTSFCFLDIRSPGLGDTAMYLCATSRGIAGALNEQFFGPGTRLTVL.